This TCR beta chain is drawn from a study of blood T cell repertoires in COVID-19. At the level of the study: Acute and convalescent COVID-19 specimens originated in the United States, Italy and Spain. T cells, B-cell-depleted T cells, or PBMCs provided the cDNA or gDNA that served as material.

Original processing methods: Reference gene primer amplification gave nucleated cell count estimates. Sequenced by immunoSEQ multiplex PCR; TCRdb stores in-frame clones only, minus some. V, J and clone size are taken as reported in that table, and D and trimming were inferred from the DNA itself. There are about 89,000 clones in the sample; roughly 78% occur only once, and roughly 19% lies in the top ten. The CDR3 loop spans 15 amino acids. Trimming removed 6 bases from V and 0 bases from J; junction bases left unmatched: 7. Per the germline V gene, CDR1 is KGHSH and CDR2 is LQKENI. The clonotype was recovered from a woman at least 80 years old with acute or convalescent COVID-19. The sample was peripheral blood. This chain joins TRBV18 and TRBJ2-7; 8 bases are a match to TRBD1. CDR3 region: CASSMDRVGSYEQYF. DNA of the CDR3: TGTGCCAGCTCGATGGACAGGGTGGGCTCCTACGAGCAGTACTTC.